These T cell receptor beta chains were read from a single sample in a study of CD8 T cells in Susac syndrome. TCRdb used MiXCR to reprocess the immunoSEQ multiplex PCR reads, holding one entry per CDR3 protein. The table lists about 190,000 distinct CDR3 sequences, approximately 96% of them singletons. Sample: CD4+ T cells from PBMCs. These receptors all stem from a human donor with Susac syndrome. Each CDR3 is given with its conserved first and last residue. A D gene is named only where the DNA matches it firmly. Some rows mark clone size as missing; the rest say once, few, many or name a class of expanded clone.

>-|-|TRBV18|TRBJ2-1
TGTGCCAGCTCACAGTTGTCCGGGACATTTTACAATGAGCAGTTCTTC
CASSQLSGTFYNEQFF
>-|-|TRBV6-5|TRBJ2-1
TGTGCCAGCAGTTACGAACAGGCATCCTACAATGAGCAGTTCTTC
CASSYEQASYNEQFF
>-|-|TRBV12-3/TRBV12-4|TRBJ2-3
TGTGCCAGCAGTTCCCCATTTCAAGATACGCAGTATTTT
CASSSPFQDTQYF
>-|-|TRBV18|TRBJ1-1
TGTGCCAGCTCTCCTGACACTGAAGCTTTCTTT
CASSPDTEAFF
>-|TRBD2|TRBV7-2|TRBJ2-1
TGTGCCAGCAGCCCGGGACTACCAGGGCAGTTCTTC
CASSPGLPGQFF
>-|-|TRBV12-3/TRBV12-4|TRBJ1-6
TGTGCCAGCAGACCCGGGACGGAGAATTCACCCCTCCACTTT
CASRPGTENSPLHF
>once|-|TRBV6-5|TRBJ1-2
TGTGCCAGCAGTTACTCATGGGGCTACACCTTC
CASSYSWGYTF
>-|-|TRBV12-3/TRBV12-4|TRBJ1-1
TGTGCCAGCAGTTTAGCGGGGCAGAACACTGAAGCTTTCTTT
CASSLAGQNTEAFF
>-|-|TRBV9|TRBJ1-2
TGTGCCAGCAGCCCCCAGGGGTCCCCCCTGGTCGGCTACACCTTC
CASSPQGSPLVGYTF
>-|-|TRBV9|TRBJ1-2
TGTGCCAGCAGCGTAGGAGGCAGGGCCGATGGCTACACCTTC
CASSVGGRADGYTF
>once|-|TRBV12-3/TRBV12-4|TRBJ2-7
TGTGCCAGCAGTTACCGACTAGGTTTCGAGCAGTACTTC
CASSYRLGFEQYF
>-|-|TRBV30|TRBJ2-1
TGTGCCTGGTCACCGGGACTCCTCTCCTACAATGAGCAGTTCTTC
CAWSPGLLSYNEQFF
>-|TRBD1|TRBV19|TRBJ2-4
TGTGCCAGTAGTATAAGGGGACAGGCATGGGGTTGGTACTTC
CASSIRGQAWGWYF
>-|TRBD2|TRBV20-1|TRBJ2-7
TGCAGTGCTCGACTAGGGACTAGCGGGGCGGCCTACGAGCAGTACTTC
CSARLGTSGAAYEQYF
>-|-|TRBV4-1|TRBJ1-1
TGCGCCAGCAGCCATGCGGACCGAGACACTGAAGCTTTCTTT
CASSHADRDTEAFF
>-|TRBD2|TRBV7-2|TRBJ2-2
TGTGCCAGCAGCCGGACTAGCAACACCGGGGAGCTGTTTTTT
CASSRTSNTGELFF
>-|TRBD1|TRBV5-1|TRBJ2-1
TGCGCCAGCAGAGAACCGGGACAGGGCAATGAGCAGTTCTTC
CASREPGQGNEQFF
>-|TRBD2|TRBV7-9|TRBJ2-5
TGTGCCAGCAGCATACCGGGACTAGCGGGGGGTTTGGAGACCCAGTACTTC
CASSIPGLAGGLETQYF
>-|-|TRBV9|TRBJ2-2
TGTGCCAGCAGCCCTTTGAGAGGGGGACACGGGGAGCTGTTTTTT
CASSPLRGGHGELFF
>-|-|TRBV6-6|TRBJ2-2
TGTGCCAGCAGTTACTCGACAGCGGCGAACACCGGGGAGCTGTTTTTT
CASSYSTAANTGELFF
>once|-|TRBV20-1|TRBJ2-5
TGCAGTGCTAGAAAGGGACTCCAGGAGACCCAGTACTTC
CSARKGLQETQYF
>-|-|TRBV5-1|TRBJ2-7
TGCGCCAGCAGCTTGCTGCAGGACTACGAGCAGTACTTC
CASSLLQDYEQYF
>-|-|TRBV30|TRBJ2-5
TGTGCCTGGAGTGTACAGCCCCTAGGACAAGAGACCCAGTACTTC
CAWSVQPLGQETQYF
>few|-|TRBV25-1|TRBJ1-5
TGTGCCAGCAGTGAATGGGGTGGTCAGCCCCAGCATTTT
CASSEWGGQPQHF
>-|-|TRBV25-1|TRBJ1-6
TGTGCCAGCCAGAGACCCGGGACGGATAATTCACCCCTCCACTTT
CASQRPGTDNSPLHF